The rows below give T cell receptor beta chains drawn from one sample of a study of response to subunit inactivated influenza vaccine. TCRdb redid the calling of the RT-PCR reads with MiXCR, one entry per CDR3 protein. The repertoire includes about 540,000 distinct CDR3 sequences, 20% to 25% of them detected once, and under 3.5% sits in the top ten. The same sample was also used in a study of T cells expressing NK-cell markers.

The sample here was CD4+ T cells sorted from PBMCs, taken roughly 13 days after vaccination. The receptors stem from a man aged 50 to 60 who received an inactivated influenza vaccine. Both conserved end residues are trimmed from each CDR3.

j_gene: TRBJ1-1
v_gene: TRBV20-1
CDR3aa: SAGRRNTEAF

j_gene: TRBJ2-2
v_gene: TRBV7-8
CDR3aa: ASSHHVAGELF

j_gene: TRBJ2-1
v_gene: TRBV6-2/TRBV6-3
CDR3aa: ASEHWLTSGVNEQF

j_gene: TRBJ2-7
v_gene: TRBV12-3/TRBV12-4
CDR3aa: ASGTSGGAVEQY

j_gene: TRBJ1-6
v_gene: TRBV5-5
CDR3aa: ASSSGTTSPLH

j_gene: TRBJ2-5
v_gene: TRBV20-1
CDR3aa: SASRGTDGQY

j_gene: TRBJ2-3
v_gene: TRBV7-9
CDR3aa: ASSPRVSADTQY

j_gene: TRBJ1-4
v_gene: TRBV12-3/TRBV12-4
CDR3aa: ASSLAQGGKLF

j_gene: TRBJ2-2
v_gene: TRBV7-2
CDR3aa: ASSLKRPNTGELF

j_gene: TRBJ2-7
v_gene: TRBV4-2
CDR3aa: ASSQDLAPEQY

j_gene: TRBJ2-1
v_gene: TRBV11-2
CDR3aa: ASRHGTGNYNEQF

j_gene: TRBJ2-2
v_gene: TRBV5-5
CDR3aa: ASSWALGFTGELF

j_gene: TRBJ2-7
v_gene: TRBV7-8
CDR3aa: ASSLRAASGSYEQY

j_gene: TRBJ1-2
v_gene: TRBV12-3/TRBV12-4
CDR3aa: ASSRDRGGYT

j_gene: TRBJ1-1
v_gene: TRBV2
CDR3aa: ASKGGMGTEAF

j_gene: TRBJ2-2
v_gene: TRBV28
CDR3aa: ASSSQAGTNTGELF

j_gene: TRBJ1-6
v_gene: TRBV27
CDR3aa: ASSLLRDSNSPLH

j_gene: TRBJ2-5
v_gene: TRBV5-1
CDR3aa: ASSFGLGQGRRRETQY

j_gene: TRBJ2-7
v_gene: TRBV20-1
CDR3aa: SAKITSGTRAYEQY

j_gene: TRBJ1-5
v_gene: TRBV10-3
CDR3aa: AISERGQSNQPQH

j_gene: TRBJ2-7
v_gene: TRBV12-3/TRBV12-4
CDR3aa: ASKMGLALNYEQY

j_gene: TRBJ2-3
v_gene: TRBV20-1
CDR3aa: SARSGKSTDTQY

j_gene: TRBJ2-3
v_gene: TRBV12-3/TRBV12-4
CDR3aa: TFSLGAQALIGTDTQY

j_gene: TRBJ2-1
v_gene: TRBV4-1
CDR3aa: ASSQDPSGSGGWEQF

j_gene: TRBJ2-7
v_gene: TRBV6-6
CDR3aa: ASSTSGRTSYEQY

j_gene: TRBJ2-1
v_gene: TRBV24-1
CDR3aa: ATSDPDNEQF

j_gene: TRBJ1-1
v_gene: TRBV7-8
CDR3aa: ASSFTPGRGYTEAF

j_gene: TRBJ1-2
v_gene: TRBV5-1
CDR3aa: ASSGPGNGYT

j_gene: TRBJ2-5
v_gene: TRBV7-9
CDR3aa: ASTRRTETEDQETQY

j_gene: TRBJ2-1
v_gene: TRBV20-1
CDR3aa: SARYGSGSEEQF

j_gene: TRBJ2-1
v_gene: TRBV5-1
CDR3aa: ASSGTSRFNEQF

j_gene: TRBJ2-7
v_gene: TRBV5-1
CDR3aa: ASSHRDSYEQY